Below, one T cell receptor (beta chain) is given with its context. No antigen is known for it. The record originates from a study of cytomegalovirus exposure and HLA in healthy donors. Germline-derived CDR1 and CDR2 are MGHRA and YSYEKL. The CDR3 consists of 18 residues. V was pared by 4 bases and J by 1 base, with 6 bases of the junction left unmatched. Vbeta (60) and Jbeta (13) primers were used in the PCR. Libraries were prepared by immunoSEQ multiplex PCR; TCRdb keeps only in-frame clonotypes and omits some of them. The sample consists of 150,000 to 200,000 clones, around 80% of them appearing once. Overall study findings and caveats: CMV serostatus alone was available as immune exposure information. In an earlier analysis, productive rearrangement rates for most beta V segments clustered near 87% or 30%. The authors listed 150 to 200 TCR beta chains as cytomegalovirus-associated.

This TCR derives from a man aged 18 to 29 in good health and CMV-seronegative. Sequences were obtained from PBMCs. The chain is built from TRBV4-1 and TRBJ2-6, with 11 bases matching TRBD2. The CDR3 nucleotides read TGCGCCAGCAGCCTGACGGGACTAGCGGTATCTGGGGCCAACGTCCTGACTTTC. Protein product: CASSLTGLAVSGANVLTF.